The sequence of this TCR beta chain was determined in a study of T cells in Graves' hyperthyroidism and ophthalmopathy. Study-wide findings and caveats: It was a median around seven months before onset that the model predicted ophthalmopathy. From stable hyperthyroidism, ophthalmopathy was separated by a 13 V-J model.

This clonotype was detected ten times or more. What it recognizes is unknown. V was shortened by 0 bases and J by 6 bases, with 21 bases between the two germline ends. Germline assignment: CDR1 DFQATT and CDR2 SNEGSKA (reference sequence). The CDR3 is 16 residues long. TCR beta CDR3 sequences were amplified from RNA transcripts. The TCR CDR3 was amplified in a first-round RT-PCR using the HTBI primer set. TCRdb used MiXCR to reprocess the multiplex PCR reads, holding one entry per CDR3 protein. The sample lists 50,000 to 60,000 distinct CDR3 sequences, under 50% occurring once. A NOSPECS grade of at least 4, a Clinical Activity Score of at least 3 and duration under 3 months were recorded in ophthalmopathy patients.

Material for sequencing was blood. The TCR sequence derives from a woman aged 50 to 65 with Graves' ophthalmopathy. V is TRBV20-1 and J is TRBJ2-7, with D perhaps TRBD2 (6 bases). The chain's CDR3 is CSARDPARLVSGEQYF. The CDR3 region has the DNA TGCAGTGCTAGAGACCCCGCCCGACTAGTAAGCGGCGAGCAGTACTTC.